A selection of T cell receptor beta chains follows, all from one sample in a study of Ad26.COV2.S vaccination and SARS-CoV-2 variants. Here immunoSEQ multiplex PCR was the method, and the copy in TCRdb shows in-frame clones only, minus some. This sample has about 350,000 clones; around 89% occur once, and the top ten carry 6.4%. Sequences were derived from peripheral blood, sampled in a trial of Ad26.COV2.S vaccine versus placebo. The receptors were gathered from a person between 18 and 65 years old who received the Ad26.COV2.S COVID-19 vaccine or a placebo. Both conserved end residues are trimmed from each CDR3. The D gene is left open where the match is weak.

NA	TRBJ1-5	TRBV28	14	ASSLRVGASNQPQH
NA	TRBJ1-1	TRBV6-5	12	ASRVGEGGTEAF
TRBD2	TRBJ2-3	TRBV30	13	AWSAGLAGADTQY
TRBD1	TRBJ2-2	TRBV27	16	ASSLLGGGQGMTGELF
NA	TRBJ1-3	TRBV7-2	12	ASSLARTGNTIY
NA	TRBJ1-5	TRBV19	14	ASTMEGVGGSQPQH
NA	TRBJ2-7	TRBV7-9	13	ASSLVRGGSYEQY
NA	TRBJ2-7	TRBV4-2	14	ASSQELGTPAYEQY
NA	TRBJ1-6	TRBV5-1	12	ASSSTDSNSPLH
NA	TRBJ2-1	TRBV4-2	14	ASSQAGGDLYNEQF
NA	TRBJ2-1	TRBV6-2/TRBV6-3	16	ASSPPGVDPSSYNEQF
TRBD1	TRBJ1-2	TRBV9	13	ASSRGGQGTYGYT
NA	TRBJ2-7	TRBV7-9	12	ASSPGTSSYEQY
NA	TRBJ1-2	TRBV30	12	ARQLGGSGYGYT
NA	TRBJ1-6	TRBV28	13	ASSLDGSYNSPLH
TRBD1	TRBJ2-7	TRBV7-9	12	ASRRQGNDYEQY
NA	TRBJ1-2	TRBV4-3	13	ASSHSRRSEDGYT